The T cell receptor (beta chain) described here comes from a study of CD8 T cells in ankylosing spondylitis. General study results and limits: One TCR beta motif, made up of roughly eight highly homologous variants, appeared characteristic of ankylosing spondylitis blood.

The germline V gene encodes CDR1 GTSNPN and CDR2 SVGIG (reference sequence). The ends lost 8 bases at V and 1 base at J; junction bases unmatched: 9. The CDR3 is 15 amino acids. On this clonotype: Its antigen is as yet unknown.

A single record per CDR3 protein comes from TCRdb applying MiXCR to the 5' RACE reads. The data show around 250,000 distinct CDR3 sequences, with over 8.5% seen just once and under 8% held by the top ten. The receptor was derived from a male donor with ankylosing spondylitis or in good health (not recorded which). The specimen was blood, either unsorted or a sorted T cell fraction (not recorded which). This sequence joins TRBV30 and TRBJ2-1; 9 bases agree with TRBD2. Here the CDR3 DNA reads TGTGCCGGCAGTAGCGGGAGTATATCCTACAATGAGCAGTTCTTC. Its translation is CAGSSGSISYNEQFF. Complete variable domain (other parts from reference TRBV30 and TRBJ2-1): SQTIHQWPATLVQPVGSPLSLECTVEGTSNPNLYWYRQAAGRGLQLLFYSVGIGQISSEVPQNLSASRPQDRQFILSSKKLLLSDSGFYLCAGSSGSISYNEQFFGPGTRLTVL.